The present TCR beta chain was sequenced within a study of T cell changes during pregnancy in multiple sclerosis. Assay: immunoSEQ multiplex PCR; the TCRdb copy retains only in-frame clones and omits some. Of around 31,000 clones listed, more than 85% are singletons. The CDR3 is 13 residues long. Germline V gene lookup returns CDR1 MDHEN and CDR2 SYDVKM. Trimming took off 3 bases at V and 6 bases at J, with 9 bases between the two ends. This rearrangement joins TRBV28 to TRBJ1-5; no clear D gene. The sequence was obtained from a female donor with multiple sclerosis, enrolled in a pregnancy study. This specimen was CD4+ T cells from peripheral blood mononuclear cells, taken in the second trimester of pregnancy. CDR3 residues: CASSFYAGQPQHF. The CDR3 nucleotides read TGTGCCAGCAGTTTCTATGCTGGTCAGCCCCAGCATTTT.